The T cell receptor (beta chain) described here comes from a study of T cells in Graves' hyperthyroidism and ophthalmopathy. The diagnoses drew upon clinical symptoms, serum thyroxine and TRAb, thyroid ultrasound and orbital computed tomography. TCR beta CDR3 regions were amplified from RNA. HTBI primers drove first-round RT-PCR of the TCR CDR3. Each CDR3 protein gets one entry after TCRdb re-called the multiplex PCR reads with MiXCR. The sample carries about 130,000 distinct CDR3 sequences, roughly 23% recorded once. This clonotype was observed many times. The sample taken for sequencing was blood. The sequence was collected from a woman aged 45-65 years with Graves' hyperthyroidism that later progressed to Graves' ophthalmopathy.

CDR3 nucleotide sequence: TGTGCCAGCAGTGCCGTTACCGGGGAGCTGTTTTTT. This encodes CASSAVTGELFF. The V gene is TRBV12-3 or TRBV12-4, the J gene TRBJ2-2; unclear D gene. The CDR3 extends over 12 amino acids. The ends were cut back, 5 bases at V and 5 bases at J, with 6 bases in the middle.